The 16 T cell receptor beta chains listed next were all sequenced from one sample in a study of blood T cell repertoires in COVID-19. The data were produced by immunoSEQ multiplex PCR, yet TCRdb's version contains in-frame clones alone and is incomplete. The data contain 170,000 or so clones, just over 85% of them singletons. Material for sequencing was peripheral blood. The source of these receptors is a man aged 45-65 years with active or convalescent COVID-19.

V and J are TRBV10-3 and TRBJ2-3, with 8 bases identical to TRBD1. Germline CDR1 is ENHRY and CDR2 is SYGVKD. V shed 2 bases and J 2 bases; nucleotides not matched to a gene: 27. The CDR3 loop spans 23 amino acids. The CDR3 coding sequence is TGTGCCATCAGTGAGCCCATAGGAACCCCCGGACAGGGAACCCAGATCTCCACAGATACGCAGTATTTT. This codes for CAISEPIGTPGQGTQISTDTQYF.

This chain connects TRBV7-2 to TRBJ1-5; D is undetermined. V was clipped by 1 base and J by 1 base, with 8 bases between them. The CDR3 has 15 residues. Germline V gives CDR1 SGHTA, CDR2 FQGNSA. The CDR3 loop is CASSLEPLSNQPQHF. The CDR3 region has the DNA TGTGCCAGCAGCTTAGAGCCGCTGAGCAATCAGCCCCAGCATTTT.

The chain links TRBV18 to TRBJ1-4, with a weak D call TRBD1 (6 bases). This CDR3 comprises 14 residues. V lost 8 bases, J lost 2 bases, and 12 bases lay in between. CDR1 and CDR2 (germline): KGHSH, LQKENI. CDR3 DNA: TGTGCCAGCACACTAGACAGGACTAATGAAAAACTGTTTTTT. This encodes CASTLDRTNEKLFF.

The CDR3 DNA reads TGCGCCAGCAGCCGCTGGACAGGGGGCGCGAACTATGGCTACACCTTC. This sequence encodes CASSRWTGGANYGYTF. This sequence joins TRBV4-3 and TRBJ1-2; 11 nucleotides match TRBD1. Germline V gives CDR1 LGHNA, CDR2 YSLEER. The V segment lost 4 bases and the J segment 2 bases; nucleotides outside the gene matches: 6. The CDR3 is 16 residues long.

J is TRBJ2-2 and V is TRBV6-5; D is unresolved. Germline values: CDR1 MNHEY, CDR2 SVGAGI. V was trimmed by 2 bases and J by 0 bases, leaving 7 bases between them. The CDR3 has 15 amino acids. The CDR3 loop reads CASSYEAPNTGELFF. In DNA form, the CDR3 reads TGTGCCAGCAGTTACGAAGCTCCGAACACCGGGGAGCTGTTTTTT.

This chain connects TRBV28 to TRBJ2-5; TRBD1 agrees at 9 bases. This CDR3 is 18 amino acids long. Germline loops: CDR1 MDHEN, CDR2 SYDVKM. With 5 bases clipped from V and 1 base from J, the junction kept 14 bases outside the gene matches. The DNA for the CDR3 is TGTGCCAGCAGTCGCCGGGACAGGGCACTCTCTAGCCAAGAGACCCAGTACTTC. It yields the protein CASSRRDRALSSQETQYF.

This clone was observed once. The CDR3: CASLGQGNTEAFF. In DNA, the CDR3 is TGCGCCAGTCTCGGACAGGGGAACACTGAAGCTTTCTTT. The V gene is TRBV5-1, the J gene TRBJ1-1; 8 nucleotides align to TRBD1. Germline CDR1 SGHRS, CDR2 YFSETQ. With 8 bases clipped from V and 1 base from J, the junction kept 4 bases outside the gene matches. The CDR3 contains 13 residues. Complete variable domain (other parts from reference TRBV5-1 and TRBJ1-1): KAGVTQTPRYLIKTRGQQVTLSCSPISGHRSVSWYQQTPGQGLQFLFEYFSETQRNKGNFPGRFSGRQFSNSRSEMNVSTLELGDSALYLCASLGQGNTEAFFGQGTRLTVV.

The chain has TRBV6-1 and TRBJ1-1, with 9 bases that match TRBD1. CDR1 and CDR2 from the germline V gene are MNHNS and SASEGT. Trimming cost V 2 bases and J 5 bases; bases outside gene matches: 6. This CDR3 is built from 15 residues. CDR3 region: CASSELGQGWTEAFF. Written as DNA, the CDR3 is TGTGCCAGCAGTGAACTCGGACAGGGGTGGACTGAAGCTTTCTTT.

V and J are TRBV6-1 and TRBJ2-1; 9 positions match TRBD1. Losses at the gene ends were 3 bases for V and 8 bases for J; bases not matched to a gene: 2. The CDR3 length is 13 residues. The germline V gene has CDR1 MNHNS and CDR2 SASEGT. The CDR3 DNA follows: TGTGCCAGCAGTGAGGGACAGGGAGATGAGCAGTTCTTC. It specifies CASSEGQGDEQFF.

V and J are TRBV4-3 and TRBJ2-7, with 8 bases matching TRBD1. The junction had 6 bases not matched to a gene; V was cut back by 1 base and J by 7 bases. The CDR3 has 14 residues. Germline V gives CDR1 LGHNA, CDR2 YSLEER. The DNA for the CDR3 is TGCGCCAGCAGCCAAGGGGACAGGACTGGGGAGCAGTACTTC. Its translation: CASSQGDRTGEQYF.

CDR3 residues: CASSRGQGAGVNTGELFF. CDR3 coding DNA: TGCGCCAGCAGCCGCGGACAGGGGGCGGGGGTTAACACCGGGGAGCTGTTTTTT. The chain recombines TRBV4-1 with TRBJ2-2; 11 bases agree with TRBD1. The germline CDR1 and CDR2 sequences are MGHRA and YSYEKL. With 4 bases clipped from V and 2 bases from J, the junction kept 9 bases outside the gene matches. The CDR3 is 18 residues long.

The CDR3 region has the DNA TGTGCCAGCTCACCCATGACTGTCCTCAACTACAATGAGCAGTTCTTC. Translating gives CASSPMTVLNYNEQFF. V is TRBV18 and J is TRBJ2-1; D call uncertain. The germline V and J ends were trimmed by 3 bases and 3 bases, with 15 bases remaining between them. This CDR3 contains 16 residues. CDR1 is KGHSH and CDR2 is LQKENI in the germline V gene. Drawing the rest from reference TRBV18 and TRBJ2-1, the complete variable domain is NAGVMQNPRHLVRRRGQEARLRCSPMKGHSHVYWYRQLPEEGLKFMVYLQKENIIDESGMPKERFSAEFPKEGPSILRIQQVVRGDSAAYFCASSPMTVLNYNEQFFGPGTRLTVL.

The chain links TRBV7-9 to TRBJ1-6, with TRBD1 identical over 12 bases. Germline lookup yields CDR1 SEHNR and CDR2 FQNEAQ (reference sequence). Trimming took 4 bases from V and 9 from J; bases not matched to a gene: 7. The length of the CDR3 is 16 residues. The CDR3 nucleotides read TGTGCCAGCAGCTGGGGGACAGGGGGCTCGGGTTCACCCCTCCACTTT. It specifies CASSWGTGGSGSPLHF.

The gene calls are TRBV5-1 and TRBJ1-4; TRBD1 is a possible D gene (6 bases). The V end lost 4 bases, the J end lost 0 bases, and 13 bases lay between the germline ends. CDR1 and CDR2 from the germline V gene are SGHRS and YFSETQ. The CDR3 totals 16 residues. Written as DNA, the CDR3 is TGCGCCAGCAGCCGGGCAGGGGCCTCAACTAATGAAAAACTGTTTTTT. Amino acids: CASSRAGASTNEKLFF.

CDR3 in DNA: TGTGCCACCCACAAACAGGGTGTTATCATTCAGTACTTC. Protein product: CATHKQGVIIQYF. The chain uses TRBV28 and TRBJ2-4, with D possibly matching TRBD1 (6 bases). V was pared by 10 bases and J by 9 bases, with 19 bases between. Germline-derived CDR1 and CDR2 are MDHEN and SYDVKM. This CDR3 has 13 amino acids.

Concerning this clone itself: The same CDR3 also results from other DNA sequences found in this sample. The rearrangement links TRBV29-1 to TRBJ1-6, with 9 bases matching TRBD1. V shed 5 bases, J shed 10 bases, and the junction held 3 bases outside the gene matches. Germline V gene sequence: CDR1 SQVTM, CDR2 ANQGSEA. This CDR3 contains 12 residues. CDR3 protein: CSVRQGDSPLHF. In nucleotides, the CDR3 is TGCAGCGTTCGACAGGGGGACTCACCCCTCCACTTT. Together with reference TRBV29-1 and TRBJ1-6, the CDR3 gives the full variable domain: SAVISQKPSRDICQRGTSLTIQCQVDSQVTMMFWYRQQPGQSLTLIATANQGSEATYESGFVIDKFPISRPNLTFSTLTVSNMSPEDSSIYLCSVRQGDSPLHFGNGTRLTVT.